This TCR beta chain was captured in a study of shared clonotypes between healthy human individuals. Germline V lookup: CDR1 SGDLS, CDR2 YYNGEE. V lost 4 bases to trimming and J lost 5 bases; unmatched junction nucleotides: 6. This CDR3 is built from 14 residues. In regard to this clone: Its target is not known.

Clones were sequenced by immunoSEQ multiplex PCR, and TCRdb holds only the in-frame ones, with some missing. The table records approximately 2,300,000 clones, 85% to 95% of them present only once. Overall study results and limits: Non-shared clonotypes showed lower generation probabilities than clonotypes common to all four donors. Clonotype sharing among donors was thought likely to change with sequencing depth. In a few donors, around 5% of naive CD4 clonotypes appeared in common.

The V gene is TRBV9, the J gene TRBJ2-3; 8 bases agree with TRBD2. The clonotype was recovered from a young man in good health. Some clones in this sample may be carry-over from other donors' samples. Sequenced sample: naive CD4+ T cells from PBMCs. The subset denotes: CD45RA+ positively selected. CDR3 sequence reads: CASSQAGVKDTQYF. The DNA of the CDR3 is TGTGCCAGCAGCCAAGCGGGAGTTAAAGATACGCAGTATTTT. The entire variable domain, with the rest obtained from reference TRBV9 and TRBJ2-3, is as follows: DSGVTQTPKHLITATGQRVTLRCSPRSGDLSVYWYQQSLDQGLQFLIQYYNGEERAKGNILERFSAQQFPDLHSELNLSSLELGDSALYFCASSQAGVKDTQYFGPGTRLTVL.